This TCR beta chain is from a study of blood T cell repertoires in COVID-19. The overall study: Donors in the United States, Italy and Spain gave samples during acute or convalescent COVID-19. Nucleic acid was either cDNA or gDNA, and it came from T cells, B-cell-depleted T cells, or PBMCs.

Original data processing: From reference gene primer amplification, estimates of nucleated cell counts were derived. Clones were read by immunoSEQ multiplex PCR, and TCRdb kept only the in-frame ones, dropping some. The V and J calls and clone size are taken from that table; D and trimming were inferred from the DNA. The sample carries 120,000 to 150,000 clones, over 85% recorded once. Between the trimmed V and J ends, which lost 6 bases and 6 bases, there was a span of 14 bases. The CDR3 runs 13 residues. The V call is TRBV12-3 or TRBV12-4, the J call TRBJ1-2; D is perhaps TRBD1 (6 bases). What was sequenced was peripheral blood. The TCR was taken from a human donor in a cohort sampled during active COVID-19. The CDR3 DNA sequence: TGTGCCAGCAGGCAATCCACAGGGCATGGCTACACCTTC. It codes for CASRQSTGHGYTF.